The 20 T cell receptor beta chains below come from one sample, sequenced in a study of graft-versus-host responses after intestinal transplantation. Measured with immunoSEQ multiplex PCR; TCRdb has only the in-frame clones, and not every one. The repertoire includes more than 12,000 clones, 30% to 35% of them detected once, and 5.7% sits in the top ten. The specimen was alloreactive CD4+ T cells from a mixed lymphocyte reaction culture, collected before intestinal transplant. Specified subset: CFSE-low proliferating T cells sorted from roughly six-day pre-transplant mixed lymphocyte reaction (GvH or HvG direction). The source of these receptors is a human patient who received an intestinal transplant.

V gene TRBV28 combines with J gene TRBJ2-5; 9 positions match TRBD2. The CDR3 extends over 13 amino acids. From germline, CDR1 is MDHEN and CDR2 SYDVKM. The trim removed 2 bases at V and 5 bases at J, leaving 0 bases unmatched. The CDR3 sequence: CASSLAGGETQYF. The CDR3 bases are TGTGCCAGCAGTTTAGCGGGAGGGGAGACCCAGTACTTC.

The V call is TRBV7-9, the J call TRBJ1-1; TRBD1 matches 7 bases. J was trimmed by 4 bases and V by 5 bases; bases with no gene match: 10. Germline V gene lookup returns CDR1 SEHNR and CDR2 FQNEAQ (reference sequence). This CDR3 comprises 15 residues. CDR3 nucleotides: TGTGCCAGCAGCCTCAGGGGACAGTTTATCACTGAAGCTTTCTTT. This gives the protein CASSLRGQFITEAFF.

J is TRBJ2-1 and V is TRBV5-1, with D perhaps TRBD2 (5 bases). The V gene lost 0 bases and the J gene lost 3 bases, with 7 bases spanning the gap. Germline loops: CDR1 SGHRS, CDR2 YFSETQ. This CDR3 spans 14 amino acids. Here the CDR3 DNA reads TGCGCCAGCAGCTTGGACGGGATCTACAATGAGCAGTTCTTC. Translation gives CASSLDGIYNEQFF.

V gene TRBV30 combines with J gene TRBJ1-3, with D possibly being TRBD1 (6 bases). This CDR3 is 15 amino acids long. CDR1 GTSNPN and CDR2 SVGIG come from the germline V gene (reference sequence). V lost 1 base and J 5 bases, leaving 15 bases between the germline ends. The CDR3 loop reads CAWSDPGHPRNTIYF. In DNA form, the CDR3 reads TGTGCCTGGAGTGACCCGGGACACCCTCGAAACACCATATATTTT.

This chain uses TRBV18 with TRBJ1-4; tentative D call: TRBD1 (5 bases). The CDR3 runs 13 residues. The V gene lost 6 bases and the J gene lost 8 bases, with 13 bases spanning the gap. Germline V gene data show CDR1 as KGHSH and CDR2 as LQKENI. CDR3 sequence reads: CASSAGLGEKLFF. DNA of the CDR3: TGTGCCAGCTCTGCAGGGTTAGGAGAAAAACTGTTTTTT.

J is TRBJ2-1 and V is TRBV6-1, with unresolved D. Trimming pared 4 bases from V and 5 bases from J, leaving 12 bases between. CDR3 length: 14 amino acids. The germline CDR1 and CDR2 sequences are MNHNS and SASEGT. The CDR3 loop is CASSAIVPHNEQFF. For the CDR3, the DNA is TGTGCCAGCAGTGCTATAGTCCCCCACAATGAGCAGTTCTTC.

This clone appeared a few times. The V gene is TRBV13, the J gene TRBJ2-5, with D hard to call. CDR1 PRHDT and CDR2 FYEKMQ come from the germline V gene (reference sequence). The germline V and J ends were trimmed by 3 bases and 4 bases, with 9 bases remaining between them. The CDR3 has 13 residues. The CDR3 spells CASSFRPGETQYF. Written as DNA, the CDR3 is TGTGCCAGCAGCTTTCGACCAGGAGAGACCCAGTACTTC.

The chain uses TRBV27 and TRBJ2-1; tentative D call: TRBD2 (6 bases). CDR3 length: 17 residues. The V end lost 0 bases, the J end lost 5 bases, and 17 bases lay between the germline ends. Per germline, CDR1 MNHEY and CDR2 SMNVEV (reference sequence). CDR3 bases: TGTGCCAGCAGTTTATCGATTGGGGCTAGCGACAACAATGAGCAGTTCTTC. Protein product: CASSLSIGASDNNEQFF.

With regard to this clone: One base separates it from a far larger clone, so it is likely a read error. J is TRBJ2-7 and V is TRBV5-5; the match to TRBD2 covers 9 bases. Germline V gives CDR1 SGHKS, CDR2 YYEKEE (reference sequence). CDR3 length: 16 amino acids. Trimming at V came to 0 bases and at J to 0 bases, leaving 4 bases not matched to a gene. For the CDR3, the DNA is TGTGCCAGCAGCTTGGCAAGCGGGAGGTACTCCTACGAGCAGTACTTC. Translating it yields CASSLASGRYSYEQYF.

This clone came up a few times. V and J are TRBV18 and TRBJ2-3; 10 nucleotides line up with TRBD2. Per the germline V gene, CDR1 is KGHSH and CDR2 is LQKENI. After removal of 6 bases from V and 6 bases from J, the junction contained 6 bases not matched to a gene. The CDR3 loop spans 14 amino acids. Here the CDR3 DNA reads TGTGCCAGCTCCCCGGGACTAGCGCACGATACGCAGTATTTT. Its translation is CASSPGLAHDTQYF.

The chain couples TRBV19 to TRBJ1-5, with D unresolved. V shed 2 bases and J shed 1 base, with 9 bases lying between them. CDR3 length: 15 residues. The germline gives CDR1 LNHDA, CDR2 SQIVND (reference sequence). The CDR3 here is CASSITARSNQPQHF. CDR3 bases: TGTGCCAGTAGTATAACAGCCCGGAGCAATCAGCCCCAGCATTTT. The variable domain in full, with the rest retrieved from reference TRBV19 and TRBJ1-5, is DGGITQSPKYLFRKEGQNVTLSCEQNLNHDAMYWYRQDPGQGLRLIYYSQIVNDFQKGDIAEGYSVSREKKESFPLTVTSAQKNPTAFYLCASSITARSNQPQHFGDGTRLSIL.

The chain has TRBV6-5 and TRBJ2-1; 12 nucleotides align to TRBD2. After removal of 4 bases from V and 14 bases from J, the junction contained 12 bases not matched to a gene. Germline CDR1 reads MNHEY; CDR2 reads SVGAGI. This CDR3 spans 15 amino acids. For the CDR3, the DNA is TGTGCCAGCAGTTCCGTGCTAGCGGGAGGGTCAAAGGAGTTCTTC. Translation: CASSSVLAGGSKEFF.

This clone was detected a few times. The chain has TRBV2 and TRBJ2-6; D remains ambiguous. The V end lost 4 bases, the J end lost 18 bases, and 19 bases lay between the germline ends. The CDR3 is 13 amino acids. CDR1 and CDR2 (germline): SNHLY, FYNNEI. CDR3 in amino acids: CASSAPERPRPTF. The DNA for the CDR3 is TGTGCCAGCAGTGCCCCTGAAAGGCCCCGGCCGACTTTC.

The gene calls are TRBV4-2 and TRBJ2-6; 11 bases map to TRBD2. The junction had 11 bases not matched to a gene; V was cut back by 1 base and J by 3 bases. There are 20 residues in the CDR3. The germline gives CDR1 LGHNA, CDR2 YNFKEQ. CDR3 in amino acids: CASSQVGLAGGLGGANVLTF. CDR3 in DNA: TGTGCCAGCAGCCAAGTGGGGCTAGCGGGAGGCCTTGGTGGGGCCAACGTCCTGACTTTC.

This clone has just a few counts. The chain recombines TRBV7-9 with TRBJ2-7; 9 bases map to TRBD1. With 4 bases clipped from V and 1 base from J, the junction kept 5 bases outside the gene matches. Germline V gives CDR1 SEHNR, CDR2 FQNEAQ (reference sequence). CDR3 length equals 15 residues. Here the CDR3 DNA reads TGTGCCAGCAGCTCCCCGGGACAGGGATCCTACGAGCAGTACTTC. Translating gives CASSSPGQGSYEQYF. Full variable domain (rest looked up from reference TRBV7-9 and TRBJ2-7): DTGVSQNPRHKITKRGQNVTFRCDPISEHNRLYWYRQTLGQGPEFLTYFQNEAQLEKSRLLSDRFSAERPKGSFSTLEIQRTEQGDSAMYLCASSSPGQGSYEQYFGPGTRLTVT.

The rearrangement links TRBV9 to TRBJ2-1, with 8 bases aligning to TRBD2. Trimming removed 4 bases from V and 10 bases from J; junction bases left unmatched: 7. This CDR3 is 13 amino acids long. Germline CDR1 reads SGDLS; CDR2 reads YYNGEE. The CDR3, as DNA: TGTGCCAGCAGCTTCAGTCGGGGGGGAGAGCAGTTCTTC. Encoded protein: CASSFSRGGEQFF.

The CDR3: CASSLESADTQYF. The CDR3 DNA reads as TGTGCCAGCAGTTTAGAATCAGCAGATACGCAGTATTTT. The chain couples TRBV28 to TRBJ2-3; the D is unclear. The V gene's germline CDR1 is MDHEN and CDR2 SYDVKM. The CDR3 covers 13 residues. Trimming took 2 bases from V and 4 from J, leaving 7 bases between them.

The chain employs TRBV6-1 and TRBJ2-7; the D is unclear. The germline CDR1 and CDR2 sequences are MNHNS and SASEGT. V was shortened by 5 bases and J by 5 bases, with 16 bases between the two germline ends. This CDR3 has 14 residues. The CDR3 sequence is CASSPYDTPHEQYF. The CDR3 DNA reads as TGTGCCAGCAGTCCCTATGACACCCCACACGAGCAGTACTTC.

J is TRBJ1-5 and V is TRBV7-2, with D unclear. The V gene's germline CDR1 is SGHTA and CDR2 FQGNSA. V lost 1 base and J 7 bases, leaving 14 bases between the germline ends. CDR3 length equals 15 residues. The CDR3 loop is CASSLDKSSFQPQHF. The CDR3 bases are TGTGCCAGCAGCTTAGACAAGTCCTCCTTCCAGCCCCAGCATTTT.

DNA for the CDR3: TGCGCCAGCAGCTTGGAAGGTTTCCCCTACAATGAGCAGTTCTTC. The encoded protein is CASSLEGFPYNEQFF. The chain links TRBV5-1 to TRBJ2-1; D uncertain. This CDR3 spans 15 amino acids. Germline V gene lookup returns CDR1 SGHRS and CDR2 YFSETQ. Trimming stripped 0 bases from V and 2 bases from J, with 9 bases between.